A single sample gave rise to the 28 T cell receptor beta chains below, sequenced in a study of long-term antiretroviral therapy in people with HIV. Run at survey level, the immunoSEQ assay was version v3.0. Some clones are missing from TCRdb's copy, which holds only in-frame ones; the method was immunoSEQ multiplex PCR. Among tens of thousands of clones, approximately 88% were seen once, and the ten largest hold 9.5% to 10%. Sequencing used unsorted PBMCs, obtained approximately 2.9 years after starting antiretroviral therapy. Receptors originate from a man aged 30 to 39 with HIV.

CDR3 coding DNA: TGCGCCAGCAGCTTGGAGGTCAATCAGCCCCAGCATTTT. Residues: CASSLEVNQPQHF. J is TRBJ1-5 and V is TRBV5-1; D ambiguous. Trimming stripped 0 bases from V and 3 bases from J, with 4 bases between. The CDR3 has 13 amino acids. Germline V gene data show CDR1 as SGHRS and CDR2 as YFSETQ.

V is TRBV7-9 and J is TRBJ1-1; a weak D match, TRBD1 (5 bases). The V gene's germline CDR1 is SEHNR and CDR2 FQNEAQ (reference sequence). The length of the CDR3 is 15 residues. The V gene lost 0 bases and the J gene lost 0 bases, with 8 bases spanning the gap. The CDR3 sequence is CASSLAGTMNTEAFF. As DNA, the CDR3 is TGTGCCAGCAGCTTAGCCGGGACGATGAACACTGAAGCTTTCTTT.

This chain joins TRBV5-1 and TRBJ1-5, with 9 positions matching TRBD1. The CDR3 spans 16 residues. Germline V gene lookup returns CDR1 SGHRS and CDR2 YFSETQ. With 4 bases clipped from V and 3 bases from J, the junction kept 8 bases outside the gene matches. The CDR3 DNA reads TGCGCCAGCAGCCCCGGGACAGGGACAAACAATCAGCCCCAGCATTTT. Translating it yields CASSPGTGTNNQPQHF.

This rearrangement joins TRBV6-6 to TRBJ2-1, with D possibly TRBD2 on 6 matching bases. This CDR3 is 14 amino acids long. Germline V gives CDR1 MNHNY, CDR2 SVGAGI (reference sequence). V was clipped by 3 bases and J by 4 bases, with 10 bases between them. CDR3 nucleotides: TGTGCCAGCAGTTATGGAGGGGAGTACAATGAGCAGTTCTTC. Protein sequence: CASSYGGEYNEQFF.

The chain links TRBV10-3 to TRBJ2-3; 11 bases are shared with TRBD2. After removal of 0 bases from V and 1 base from J, the junction contained 0 bases not matched to a gene. Germline CDR1 is ENHRY and CDR2 is SYGVKD. This CDR3 spans 16 amino acids. DNA for the CDR3: TGTGCCATCAGTGAGTCACTAGCGGGAGGCACAGATACGCAGTATTTT. Residues: CAISESLAGGTDTQYF.

The chain combines TRBV19 with TRBJ2-7; a weak D match, TRBD1 (6 bases). The germline gives CDR1 LNHDA, CDR2 SQIVND (reference sequence). This CDR3 comprises 13 residues. V was pared by 6 bases and J by 3 bases, with 12 bases between. In nucleotides, the CDR3 is TGTGCCAGTAGGGGGGCCCCCAGCTACGAGCAGTACTTC. This gives the protein CASRGAPSYEQYF.

The chain employs TRBV5-1 and TRBJ2-7; D is ambiguous. The V end was cut by 1 base, the J end by 0 bases, with 8 bases between. This CDR3 has 14 amino acids. Germline V gives CDR1 SGHRS, CDR2 YFSETQ. CDR3 sequence (DNA): TGCGCCAGCAGCTTGTGGCAGCGCTCCTACGAGCAGTACTTC. This translates into CASSLWQRSYEQYF.

The chain combines TRBV15 with TRBJ1-5; maybe TRBD1 (5 bases). V lost 0 bases to trimming and J lost 7 bases, with 13 bases between them. The CDR3 has 15 amino acids. Germline assignment: CDR1 LNHNV and CDR2 YYDKDF (reference sequence). CDR3 sequence reads: CATSRDRGAGQPQHF. The CDR3 bases are TGTGCCACCAGCAGAGATCGAGGGGCGGGGCAGCCCCAGCATTTT.

CDR3 region: CASSSSGGRTGELFF. The CDR3 DNA sequence: TGTGCCAGCAGCTCCAGCGGGGGGCGCACCGGGGAGCTGTTTTTT. The chain uses TRBV11-2 and TRBJ2-2, with 9 bases identical to TRBD2. Trimming at V came to 4 bases and at J to 4 bases, leaving 4 bases not matched to a gene. The CDR3 loop spans 15 amino acids. Germline-derived CDR1 and CDR2 are SGHAT and FQNNGV.

The chain combines TRBV5-1 with TRBJ2-1, with 10 bases matching TRBD1. The V segment lost 0 bases and the J segment 4 bases; nucleotides outside the gene matches: 4. Germline V gene lookup returns CDR1 SGHRS and CDR2 YFSETQ. This CDR3 comprises 16 residues. The CDR3 is CASSLDPGQGYNEQFF. DNA for the CDR3: TGCGCCAGCAGCTTGGATCCGGGACAGGGGTACAATGAGCAGTTCTTC.

The chain carries TRBV6-6 and TRBJ2-5; 11 positions match TRBD1. CDR1 is MNHNY, CDR2 SVGAGI, per germline (reference sequence). J lost 4 bases, V lost 2 bases, and 3 bases had no gene match. The CDR3 contains 15 residues. The CDR3 sequence is CASSYPGTGGETQYF. In DNA form, the CDR3 reads TGTGCCAGCAGTTACCCTGGGACAGGGGGAGAGACCCAGTACTTC.

V usage is TRBV12-5 and J usage is TRBJ1-5, with D unresolved. Trimming removed 7 bases from V and 0 bases from J, with 7 bases in between. From germline, CDR1 is LGHNT and CDR2 FRNRAP. This CDR3 has 13 amino acids. The DNA of the CDR3 is TGTGCTAGTGCCCTAAATAGCAATCAGCCCCAGCATTTT. Translated: CASALNSNQPQHF. The full variable domain, rest sourced from reference TRBV12-5 and TRBJ1-5, is DARVTQTPRHKVTEMGQEVTMRCQPILGHNTVFWYRQTMMQGLELLAYFRNRAPLDDSGMPKDRFSAEMPDATLATLKIQPSEPRDSAVYFCASALNSNQPQHFGDGTRLSIL.

The chain combines TRBV18 with TRBJ1-1, with D possibly TRBD1 on 6 matching bases. This CDR3 contains 14 residues. With 3 bases removed from V and 1 base from J, the gap between germline ends came to 9 bases. Germline V lookup: CDR1 KGHSH, CDR2 LQKENI. CDR3 protein: CASSPGQKNTEAFF. The CDR3 bases are TGTGCCAGCTCACCCGGACAGAAGAACACTGAAGCTTTCTTT.

This clone was picked up a small number of times. The rearrangement joins TRBV4-3 to TRBJ1-4, with TRBD1 as a possible D gene (5 bases). Germline values: CDR1 LGHNA, CDR2 YSLEER. Trimming took off 0 bases at V and 8 bases at J, with 22 bases between the two ends. The CDR3 is 18 amino acids. The CDR3 DNA sequence: TGCGCCAGCAGCCAAGAGGGGTTGGGAGGCACAGGATACGAAAAACTGTTTTTT. Translated: CASSQEGLGGTGYEKLFF.

This clone was observed a few times. The chain links TRBV19 to TRBJ1-5; possibly TRBD1 for D (6 bases). V lost 6 bases, J lost 6 bases, and 15 bases lay in between. The CDR3 contains 14 residues. Germline V gene sequence: CDR1 LNHDA, CDR2 SQIVND (reference sequence). The CDR3 nucleotides are TGTGCCAGTAGCGGAGCGGGGGCTCTTCAGCCCCAGCATTTT. Protein product: CASSGAGALQPQHF.

The V call is TRBV13, the J call TRBJ2-3; D may be TRBD1 or TRBD2 (5 bases each). The germline V and J ends were trimmed by 4 bases and 6 bases, with 5 bases remaining between them. The CDR3 spans 11 residues. The germline CDR1 and CDR2 sequences are PRHDT and FYEKMQ (reference sequence). CDR3 sequence: CASSWGDTQYF. CDR3 nucleotides: TGTGCCAGCAGCTGGGGGGATACGCAGTATTTT.

In this sample, this clone turned up a few times. The chain has TRBV19 and TRBJ2-7; 7 nucleotides align to TRBD1. Looked up from germline, CDR1 is LNHDA and CDR2 is SQIVND (reference sequence). The CDR3 has 14 residues. The trim removed 4 bases at V and 2 bases at J, leaving 5 bases unmatched. The CDR3 spells CASSSRDSAYEQYF. The CDR3, as DNA: TGTGCCAGTAGTAGCCGGGACAGCGCCTACGAGCAGTACTTC.

The V gene is TRBV7-9, the J gene TRBJ1-3; D gene ambiguous. This CDR3 is built from 15 residues. Deletions cut 6 bases from V and 0 bases from J, with 12 bases between. Germline V gives CDR1 SEHNR, CDR2 FQNEAQ (reference sequence). The CDR3 DNA follows: TGTGCCAGCAGAAACGACTTTAACTCTGGAAACACCATATATTTT. Translated, it gives CASRNDFNSGNTIYF.

The gene calls are TRBV29-1 and TRBJ2-5, with 16 bases that match TRBD2. CDR1 SQVTM and CDR2 ANQGSEA come from the germline V gene. The CDR3 is 17 amino acids. V was clipped by 7 bases and J by 6 bases; unmatched bases: 14. CDR3 sequence reads: CSAIRPGTSGRDQTQYF. The CDR3 DNA reads as TGCAGCGCTATACGTCCCGGGACTAGCGGGAGGGACCAGACCCAGTACTTC.

The chain has TRBV28 and TRBJ1-1; perhaps TRBD1 as D (6 bases). Trimming cost V 6 bases and J 5 bases, with 16 bases left between them. Germline V gene data show CDR1 as MDHEN and CDR2 as SYDVKM. This CDR3 region has 14 residues. The CDR3 nucleotides read TGTGCCAGCAGCTGGAGGGGGTATCGGACTGAAGCTTTCTTT. Translation gives CASSWRGYRTEAFF.

The CDR3 DNA is TGTGCCAGCAGCGCCGCCCGGACAGCTGCTAGCACAGATACGCAGTATTTT. Amino acids: CASSAARTAASTDTQYF. The chain recombines TRBV7-9 with TRBJ2-3, with D possibly matching TRBD1 (6 bases). Trimming removed 5 bases at V and 0 bases at J, with 18 bases between. There are 17 residues in the CDR3. Germline loops: CDR1 SEHNR, CDR2 FQNEAQ (reference sequence).

The gene calls are TRBV9 and TRBJ2-1; 7 positions agree with TRBD2. Per the germline V gene, CDR1 is SGDLS and CDR2 is YYNGEE. V dropped 3 bases and J dropped 4; count of bases not matched to a gene: 7. The CDR3 totals 15 residues. The CDR3 protein is CASSASGNYYNEQFF. The CDR3 DNA sequence: TGTGCCAGCAGCGCGAGCGGGAACTATTACAATGAGCAGTTCTTC.

The chain combines TRBV7-2 with TRBJ1-2, with TRBD1 matching over 7 bases. This CDR3 is 14 amino acids long. V was pared by 1 base and J by 7 bases, with 6 bases of the junction left unmatched. Per the germline V gene, CDR1 is SGHTA and CDR2 is FQGNSA. The CDR3 region has the DNA TGTGCCAGCAGCTTAGGACAGGGCGCTAGTGGCTACACCTTC. Encoded protein: CASSLGQGASGYTF.

The genes are TRBV5-1 and TRBJ1-2, with 9 nucleotides matching TRBD1. Trimming cost V 4 bases and J 7 bases; bases outside gene matches: 5. The germline V gene encodes CDR1 SGHRS and CDR2 YFSETQ. The CDR3 is made up of 13 amino acids. CDR3 residues: CASSPPDRGGYTF. The CDR3 DNA is TGCGCCAGCAGCCCACCGGACAGGGGTGGCTACACCTTC.

V and J are TRBV6-6 and TRBJ2-2; TRBD1 or TRBD2 may be the D gene (5 bases each). Germline V gives CDR1 MNHNY, CDR2 SVGAGI (reference sequence). With 8 bases removed from V and 0 bases from J, the gap between germline ends came to 13 bases. The CDR3 consists of 15 residues. The CDR3 bases are TGTGCCAGCTCTTCGGGGACCGCGAACACCGGGGAGCTGTTTTTT. Protein: CASSSGTANTGELFF.

The chain recombines TRBV27 with TRBJ1-4; 8 positions match TRBD1. The CDR3 has 15 amino acids. J lost 3 bases, V lost 6 bases, and 6 bases had no gene match. Germline CDR1 is MNHEY and CDR2 is SMNVEV (reference sequence). The CDR3 region has the DNA TGTGCCAGCAGGGACAGGGCCGCTCCTAATGAAAAACTGTTTTTT. Residues: CASRDRAAPNEKLFF.

V gene TRBV5-5 combines with J gene TRBJ2-7, with a weak D call TRBD2 (5 bases). The germline gives CDR1 SGHKS, CDR2 YYEKEE (reference sequence). With 0 bases removed from V and 2 bases from J, the gap between germline ends came to 9 bases. This CDR3 region has 14 residues. CDR3 in DNA: TGTGCCAGCAGCTTGGCCGGGGAGCCCTACGAGCAGTACTTC. Protein sequence: CASSLAGEPYEQYF.

This clone was counted a few times. V is TRBV7-9 and J is TRBJ2-7; possible D gene TRBD2, 6 bases. Germline loops: CDR1 SEHNR, CDR2 FQNEAQ (reference sequence). The CDR3 covers 15 residues. Trimming shortened V by 2 bases and J by 1 base, and 12 bases separated the two germline ends. In DNA, the CDR3 is TGTGCCAGCAGCTTAACCGGGAGTGCGTCCTACGAGCAGTACTTC. Protein product: CASSLTGSASYEQYF.